This T cell receptor (beta chain) derives from a study of tumor-infiltrating lymphocytes in primary liver carcinoma. Reverse transcription of approximately 500 ng total RNA with a constant-region primer produced TCR beta cDNA. Generation of the TCR beta libraries relied on three nested multiplex PCR rounds using slightly modified ARM-PCR. MiXCR was run by TCRdb on the multiplex PCR reads, yielding one entry per CDR3 protein. Among hundreds of thousands of distinct CDR3 sequences listed, roughly 60% were seen once. General study points: Blood trailed tumors significantly in top-250-clone fraction (p = 0.039). Tumor region pairs shared more overlap than did tumor-adjacent and tumor-blood pairs.

Germline DNA was also extracted, and blood RNA derived from unsorted whole blood. Concerning this clonotype itself: No antigen is known for it. A junction boundary mismatches the germline segment, possibly from a read error.

The sequenced sample consisted of peripheral blood. This receptor was taken from a man aged 35 to 55 with primary liver carcinoma and hepatitis B virus infection.

CDR3 sequence: CASIQGGTASQETQYF. DNA of the CDR3: TGTGCCAGCATCCAAGGAGGGACAGCCTCCCAAGAGACTCAGTACTTC. The chain is built from TRBV4-2 and TRBJ2-5, with D tentatively TRBD1 (7 bases). CDR3 length: 16 residues. The germline V gene encodes CDR1 LGHNA and CDR2 YNFKEQ.